The rows below give T cell receptor beta chains drawn from one sample of a study of blood T cell repertoires in COVID-19. Sequencing used immunoSEQ multiplex PCR; TCRdb keeps in-frame clones, though not all of them. The sample lists approximately 220,000 clones, around 90% occurring once. Sequenced: PBMCs or T cells enriched from blood (not recorded which). These receptors came from a woman in her thirties with acute COVID-19. The CDR3 runs from the conserved cysteine through the conserved F or W. A D gene is named only where the DNA matches it firmly. Where a row states a size, it is once, few, many or the class of an expanded clone; other rows omit it.

D gene,V gene,J gene,clone size,CDR3 protein,CDR3 DNA
NA,TRBV24-1,TRBJ1-1,NA,CAVRRNTEAFF,TGTGCCGTGAGGCGGAACACTGAAGCTTTCTTT
NA,TRBV30,TRBJ1-3,NA,CAWSQGTSGNTIYF,TGTGCCTGGAGCCAGGGTACGTCTGGAAACACCATATATTTT
NA,TRBV5-1,TRBJ2-5,few,CASSLAAGRETQYF,TGCGCCAGCAGCTTGGCAGCAGGGCGGGAGACCCAGTACTTC
NA,TRBV7-9,TRBJ2-7,NA,CASSRPGSLSYEQYF,TGTGCCAGCAGTCGTCCGGGAAGCCTCTCCTACGAGCAGTACTTC
NA,TRBV5-1,TRBJ2-7,NA,CASSTPSGSYEQYF,TGCGCCAGCAGCACCCCCTCGGGGTCCTACGAGCAGTACTTC
NA,TRBV10-3,TRBJ1-2,NA,CAITDNYGYTF,TGTGCCATCACAGATAACTATGGCTACACCTTC
NA,TRBV10-3,TRBJ2-5,NA,CAIGVGASRQETQYF,TGTGCCATAGGGGTGGGTGCTTCAAGACAAGAGACCCAGTACTTC
TRBD1,TRBV30,TRBJ2-5,NA,CAWNRQGGQETQYF,TGTGCCTGGAACCGACAGGGGGGTCAAGAGACCCAGTACTTC
TRBD2,TRBV6-5,TRBJ2-1,once,CASRLLAGNYNEQFF,TGTGCCAGCAGATTACTAGCGGGAAATTACAATGAGCAGTTCTTC
TRBD1,TRBV7-9,TRBJ1-5,NA,CASSSPGQGQPQHF,TGTGCCAGCAGCTCCCCGGGACAGGGCCAGCCCCAGCATTTT
TRBD1,TRBV7-2,TRBJ1-1,once,CASTWTGGNTEAFF,TGTGCCAGCACCTGGACAGGGGGAAACACTGAAGCTTTCTTT
TRBD2,TRBV3-1/TRBV3-2,TRBJ2-5,NA,CASSPFRTSGEQETQYF,TGTGCCAGCAGCCCTTTCCGGACTAGCGGTGAGCAAGAGACCCAGTACTTC
NA,TRBV21-1,TRBJ1-1,NA,CASSVPAKGGTEAFF,TGTGCCAGCAGCGTGCCAGCCAAAGGGGGCACTGAAGCTTTCTTT
TRBD1,TRBV2,TRBJ1-2,NA,CASSEDRDPYGYTF,TGTGCCAGCAGTGAGGACAGGGACCCGTATGGCTACACCTTC
TRBD1,TRBV18,TRBJ2-7,NA,CASSPGTAKYSYEQYF,TGTGCCAGCTCACCAGGGACAGCAAAATACTCCTACGAGCAGTACTTC
NA,TRBV6-5,TRBJ2-7,NA,CASSYSSDMPYEQYF,TGTGCCAGCAGTTACTCTTCGGACATGCCCTACGAGCAGTACTTC
NA,TRBV10-3,TRBJ2-1,NA,CASTHSPERRTVNEQFF,TGTGCCTCCACCCACTCACCCGAGCGGCGAACCGTCAATGAGCAGTTCTTC
NA,TRBV11-2,TRBJ1-2,NA,CASRPTGSYGYTF,TGTGCCAGCAGACCAACAGGGTCTTATGGCTACACCTTC
NA,TRBV11-2,TRBJ2-7,NA,CASSLYRTTYEQYF,TGTGCCAGCAGCTTATACAGAACGACCTACGAGCAGTACTTC
NA,TRBV30,TRBJ1-2,NA,CAWSASVYGYTF,TGTGCCTGGAGTGCGTCAGTCTATGGCTACACCTTC
NA,TRBV28,TRBJ1-1,NA,CASSLSGGVPPLMNTEAFF,TGTGCCAGCAGTTTATCTGGCGGGGTTCCCCCCCTCATGAACACTGAAGCTTTCTTT
NA,TRBV25-1,TRBJ2-2,few,CASSELRGKEGTGELFF,TGTGCCAGCAGTGAACTGAGAGGGAAGGAAGGGACCGGGGAGCTGTTTTTT
TRBD1,TRBV2,TRBJ1-5,NA,CASSEGQGVGNQPQHF,TGTGCCAGCAGTGAGGGACAGGGGGTGGGCAATCAGCCCCAGCATTTT
NA,TRBV28,TRBJ1-5,NA,CASSPFDGGNQPQHF,TGTGCCAGCAGCCCCTTTGACGGCGGGAATCAGCCCCAGCATTTT
TRBD2,TRBV5-1,TRBJ2-1,NA,CASSSESGGANNEQFF,TGCGCCAGCAGCTCGGAGAGCGGGGGGGCGAACAATGAGCAGTTCTTC
TRBD1,TRBV27,TRBJ1-1,NA,CASRTGWDTEAFF,TGTGCCAGCAGGACAGGGTGGGACACTGAAGCTTTCTTT
NA,TRBV6-4,TRBJ1-6,NA,CASRLGVNSPLHF,TGTGCCAGCCGACTGGGAGTCAATTCACCCCTCCACTTT
NA,TRBV5-1,TRBJ1-1,NA,CASSLVQGPNTEAFF,TGCGCCAGCAGCTTGGTGCAGGGGCCGAACACTGAAGCTTTCTTT